Below, 6 T cell receptor beta chains from the same sample are listed, as sequenced in a study of glioma-infiltrating T cells after dendritic cell vaccination. The assay was immunoSEQ multiplex PCR, and TCRdb's table has in-frame clones only and misses some. The sample comprises about 99,000 clones, 75% to 85% of which are singletons, and over 9.5% rests with the top ten. The input for sequencing was blood, taken before dendritic cell vaccination. These receptors were obtained from a human donor with glioblastoma.

The chain recombines TRBV30 with TRBJ1-1; D is undetermined. Germline CDR1 reads GTSNPN; CDR2 reads SVGIG (reference sequence). Trimming pared 3 bases from V and 1 base from J, leaving 9 bases between. The CDR3 covers 13 residues. The CDR3 nucleotides are TGTGCCTGGAGGGACTTTGCGAACACTGAAGCTTTCTTT. Its protein is CAWRDFANTEAFF.

This chain joins TRBV9 and TRBJ1-2, with D tentatively TRBD1 (6 bases). V gave up 4 bases and J gave up 5 bases, with 12 bases separating them. This CDR3 is 13 amino acids long. The germline V gene has CDR1 SGDLS and CDR2 YYNGEE. The chain's CDR3 is CASSQGTEYGYTF. CDR3 nucleotide sequence: TGTGCCAGCAGCCAGGGGACGGAATATGGCTACACCTTC.

The gene calls are TRBV6-5 and TRBJ2-5; D possibly corresponds to TRBD2 (6 bases). The CDR3 has 14 residues. Germline loops: CDR1 MNHEY, CDR2 SVGAGI. Trimming stripped 1 base from V and 2 bases from J, with 8 bases between. CDR3 protein: CASSYYGGQETQYF. In DNA form, the CDR3 reads TGTGCCAGCAGTTACTACGGGGGTCAAGAGACCCAGTACTTC.

V and J are TRBV30 and TRBJ2-5; 9 positions match TRBD2. After removal of 0 bases from V and 5 bases from J, the junction contained 10 bases not matched to a gene. The CDR3 sequence is 16 residues long. In germline, CDR1 is GTSNPN, CDR2 SVGIG (reference sequence). The CDR3 DNA follows: TGTGCCTGGAGTGTATTAGGCGGGGGGGCCGGGGAGACCCAGTACTTC. This encodes CAWSVLGGGAGETQYF.

The chain couples TRBV10-3 to TRBJ1-2; D remains ambiguous. The ends were cut back, 11 bases at V and 8 bases at J, with 21 bases in the middle. The CDR3 spans 13 residues. Per germline, CDR1 ENHRY and CDR2 SYGVKD. The DNA for the CDR3 is TGTGCCGCCGCCCTCGGACTAGGTCGGGGCTACACCTTC. This sequence encodes CAAALGLGRGYTF.

The rearrangement links TRBV19 to TRBJ1-6; the D is unclear. Germline loops: CDR1 LNHDA, CDR2 SQIVND (reference sequence). Trimming took off 6 bases at V and 9 bases at J, with 9 bases between the two ends. The CDR3 contains 12 residues. The CDR3 region has the DNA TGTGCCAGTAGATGGGGAGGTTCACCCCTCCACTTT. Its protein is CASRWGGSPLHF.